This section outlines one T cell receptor beta chain sequence together with its context. At least ten counts were recorded for this clonotype. Its specific antigen is unknown. No base quality values were provided; no much bigger clone lies one nucleotide off. The library was produced with PCR. Sequencing used an Illumina HiSeq 2500. To normalize quantification of the TCRbeta repertoire, the TCR libraries were built with molecular barcoding that relied on unique molecular identifiers. The public sequencing data were trimmed at Q25 with fastp and processed into clonotypes with MiXCR by TCRdb, which kept only in-frame beta chains. Merged by CDR3 protein, the rows form single entries marked with the most common genes and DNA. The table for this sample lists roughly 500,000 distinct CDR3 sequences; roughly a tenth of them were counted only once. The top ten clonotypes cover approximately 2% of the sample.

This record belongs to a study of T-cell reconstitution after alpha-beta-depleted transplantation in children (TCRdb year 2016). For the study in its entirety: Using TCR repertoire profiling, the study quantitatively followed how T-cell immune reconstitution unfolded in children after TCRalphabeta/CD19-depleted allogeneic hematopoietic cell transplantation.

The sample's treatment or condition label, in plain terms: allogeneic hematopoietic cell transplantation with graft depleted of TCRalphabeta T cells and CD19 B cells. The transplant recipients were children given TCRalphabeta/CD19-depleted allogeneic hematopoietic cell grafts. The paper's findings and limits, for the study overall: The apparently early alphabetaT-cell count recovery about two months after transplant was reportedly dependent on only several hundred rapidly expanded clones derived from non-depleted graft cells. The high TCRbeta diversity at day 60 in some patients was ascribed to recipient T cells and intrathymic progenitors that had survived conditioning. Hyperexpanded clone frequencies declined over subsequent months; after one year, T-cell counts and TCRbeta diversity were mostly attributed to newly produced T cells.

V trim: 0 bases; J trim: 5 bases; unmatched bases: 9. Per the germline V gene, LGHNA is the CDR1 and YSLEER is the CDR2. Its CDR3 holds 17 amino acids, cysteine through phenylalanine. The read is trimmed to its CDR3 DNA, 51 bases read in frame from base 1. The receptor's source is a child aged 2-15 years with inherited bone marrow failure, due to receive a stem cell transplant. The sample consisted of PBMCs, taken before TCRalphabeta/CD19-depleted stem cell transplant. The sequence is built from TRBV4-3 and TRBJ2-2; 7 of the junction bases match TRBD1. For the CDR3, the sequence is CASSQEGGAGKTGELFF. The nucleotide sequence reads TGCGCCAGCAGCCAAGAAGGGGGCGCAGGGAAGACCGGGGAGCTGTTTTTT.